Listed below are T cell receptor beta chains from one sample, sequenced in a study of blood T cell repertoires in COVID-19. The method was immunoSEQ multiplex PCR; TCRdb's version includes in-frame clones alone and lacks a portion of them. The sample records 45,000 to 65,000 clones, around 81% being singletons. What was sequenced was peripheral blood. These receptors were collected from a woman aged 55-70 years with acute or convalescent COVID-19. The CDR3 runs from the conserved cysteine through the conserved F or W. The order of the fields is J gene, clone size, D gene, V gene, CDR3 protein, CDR3 DNA. A D gene is named only where the DNA matches it firmly. Rows may omit the clone size; those that give it use once, few, many or a size class.

>TRBJ2-4|-|-|TRBV7-6
CASSLGPTGENIQYF
TGTGCCAGCAGCTTAGGACCGACCGGGGAAAACATTCAGTACTTC
>TRBJ1-3|hyperexpanded|-|TRBV6-5
CAFGEYTIYF
TGTGCCTTCGGTGAATACACCATATATTTT
>TRBJ2-5|-|-|TRBV15
CATGGARRETQYF
TGTGCCACCGGGGGGGCCCGGCGAGAGACCCAGTACTTC
>TRBJ2-5|-|-|TRBV12-3/TRBV12-4
CASSLGDKTQYF
TGTGCCAGCAGCTTAGGAGACAAGACCCAGTACTTC
>TRBJ2-5|few|-|TRBV2
CASSQRVTGTETQYF
TGTGCCAGCAGTCAGAGGGTTACAGGGACGGAGACCCAGTACTTC
>TRBJ1-4|once|TRBD1|TRBV5-1
CASSLSGQGLERLFF
TGCGCCAGCAGCTTGTCGGGACAGGGCCTTGAAAGACTGTTTTTT
>TRBJ2-7|-|-|TRBV5-6
CASSLWLLGVPGGQYF
TGTGCCAGCAGCCTTTGGTTGCTCGGGGTCCCCGGCGGGCAGTACTTC
>TRBJ1-1|-|TRBD1|TRBV5-1
CASSFGDRGTTNTEAFF
TGCGCCAGCAGCTTCGGGGACAGGGGAACTACGAACACTGAAGCTTTCTTT
>TRBJ2-5|-|TRBD1|TRBV19
CASSTGTGLGETQYF
TGTGCCAGTAGTACAGGGACAGGATTAGGGGAGACCCAGTACTTC
>TRBJ1-1|once|-|TRBV19
CASIRGSNTEAFF
TGTGCCAGTATTAGGGGGTCGAACACTGAAGCTTTCTTT
>TRBJ1-1|-|-|TRBV6-6
CASSYSKTPNPEAFF
TGTGCCAGCAGTTACTCTAAAACCCCTAACCCTGAAGCTTTCTTT
>TRBJ1-3|few|-|TRBV10-2
CASSESSLGEGNTIYF
TGCGCCAGCAGTGAGTCGAGTTTAGGGGAAGGAAACACCATATATTTT
>TRBJ2-7|-|-|TRBV28
CASNRGGIYEQYF
TGTGCCAGCAATAGGGGGGGCATCTACGAGCAGTACTTC
>TRBJ2-3|-|TRBD2|TRBV3-1/TRBV3-2
CASSQGVRGGTDTQYF
TGTGCCAGCAGCCAAGGGGTGCGCGGGGGGACAGATACGCAGTATTTT
>TRBJ2-5|-|TRBD1|TRBV12-5
CASGRDSAQETQYF
TGTGCTAGTGGCCGGGACAGTGCCCAAGAGACCCAGTACTTC
>TRBJ1-6|-|-|TRBV2
CASSAQAGGTNSPLHF
TGTGCCAGCAGTGCCCAGGCGGGGGGGACCAATTCACCCCTCCACTTT
>TRBJ1-2|-|TRBD1|TRBV5-5
CASNPGQGARNYGYTF
TGTGCCAGCAACCCGGGACAGGGGGCAAGAAACTATGGCTACACCTTC
>TRBJ1-2|few|TRBD1|TRBV11-2
CASSPTGTGTYGYTF
TGTGCCAGCAGCCCGACCGGGACAGGGACCTATGGCTACACCTTC
>TRBJ2-1|-|-|TRBV4-1
CASSQHQGPYSYNEQFF
TGCGCCAGCAGCCAACATCAGGGGCCTTACTCCTACAATGAGCAGTTCTTC
>TRBJ2-2|-|-|TRBV9
CASSDPLGGSTGELFF
TGTGCCAGCAGCGATCCTTTGGGGGGATCCACCGGGGAGCTGTTTTTT
>TRBJ1-6|-|-|TRBV5-6
CASSVSGVYGSYNSPLHF
TGTGCCAGCAGCGTTTCAGGGGTTTACGGCTCCTATAATTCACCCCTCCACTTT
>TRBJ2-5|-|-|TRBV5-4
CASSSPGQRQETQYF
TGTGCCAGCAGTTCTCCGGGACAACGCCAAGAGACCCAGTACTTC